These 19 T cell receptor beta chains share one sample of origin, sequenced in a study of human T cells and chemical hapten exposure. TCRdb re-called the RACE reads with MiXCR, one entry per CDR3 protein. The table includes tens of thousands of distinct CDR3 sequences, 10% detected once. The time point is: patch test 2, 6 weeks after DPC sensitization. As to treatment: therapeutic diphenylcyclopropenone sensitization with weekly scalp DPC. Source: whole blood, taken in connection with sensitization to the hapten diphenylcyclopropenone (DPC). These receptors were obtained from a woman aged 45-60 years with alopecia areata. Some clones in this sample may be carry-over from other donors' samples.

The chain uses TRBV7-9 and TRBJ1-2; 9 bases match TRBD1. The germline V gene encodes CDR1 SEHNR and CDR2 FQNEAQ (reference sequence). The CDR3 extends over 16 amino acids. V trimming: 5 bases; J trimming: 3 bases; junction bases outside the gene matches: 10. CDR3 in DNA: TGTGCCAGCAGCCAATCTACAGGGGACAGGGACTATGGCTACACCTTC. It translates to CASSQSTGDRDYGYTF.

This clonotype was counted only a few times. The V call is TRBV4-2, the J call TRBJ2-2; 7 bases line up with TRBD2. Germline V lookup: CDR1 LGHNA, CDR2 YNFKEQ. After removal of 3 bases from V and 7 bases from J, the junction contained 11 bases not matched to a gene. The CDR3 covers 16 residues. The CDR3 reads CASSHIRGEGIGELFF. The CDR3 DNA sequence: TGTGCCAGCAGCCACATCCGAGGGGAGGGCATCGGGGAGCTGTTTTTT.

The V and J genes are TRBV5-1 and TRBJ1-1; TRBD1 aligns across 9 bases. The CDR3 runs to 14 residues. J lost 6 bases, V lost 4 bases, and 7 bases had no gene match. The germline V gene encodes CDR1 SGHRS and CDR2 YFSETQ. The CDR3 here is CASSLPQGASEAFF. CDR3 coding DNA: TGCGCCAGCAGCCTCCCACAGGGGGCCTCTGAAGCTTTCTTT.

In this sample, this clonotype turned up many times. This sequence joins TRBV29-1 and TRBJ1-4; D unclear. CDR1 and CDR2 (germline): SQVTM, ANQGSEA. Trimming left V 4 bases short and J 8 bases short, with 11 bases between. The CDR3 is made up of 12 amino acids. The CDR3 DNA sequence: TGCAGCGTTGTAGCCGACGACGAAAAACTGTTTTTT. It translates to CSVVADDEKLFF.

There are many counts of this clonotype. The J gene is TRBJ2-1, the V gene TRBV7-3, with D unresolved. This CDR3 region has 13 residues. Germline assignment: CDR1 SGHTA and CDR2 FQGTGA. Trimming stripped 5 bases from V and 1 base from J, with 6 bases between. DNA for the CDR3: TGTGCCAGCAGCCTACAATCCTACAATGAGCAGTTCTTC. This translates into CASSLQSYNEQFF.

This clonotype was seen a handful of times. This CDR3 is CASSSDRDNQPQHF. The CDR3 DNA sequence: TGTGCCAGCAGCTCGGACAGGGACAATCAGCCCCAGCATTTT. The rearrangement uses TRBV7-8 and TRBJ1-5, with 8 bases lining up with TRBD1. The V gene end was trimmed by 4 bases and the J gene end by 3 bases; junction bases not matched to a gene: 2. Germline CDR1 is SGHVS and CDR2 is FQNEAQ. The length of the CDR3 is 14 residues.

This clonotype was recorded at least ten times. This chain links TRBV7-6 with TRBJ2-1; 7 nucleotides line up with TRBD2. The CDR3 is 16 residues long. Trimming took 0 bases from V and 7 from J; bases not matched to a gene: 9. Germline CDR1 is SGHVS and CDR2 is FNYEAQ. CDR3 residues: CASSLARAGSGNEQFF. The CDR3 coding sequence is TGTGCCAGCAGCTTAGCGCGAGCGGGATCGGGGAATGAGCAGTTCTTC.

This clonotype appeared many times. The chain combines TRBV15 with TRBJ2-6; tentative D call: TRBD1 (6 bases). The CDR3 contains 16 residues. V gave up 6 bases and J gave up 0 bases, with 12 bases separating them. Germline-derived CDR1 and CDR2 are LNHNV and YYDKDF (reference sequence). Written as DNA, the CDR3 is TGTGCCACCAGACCAACGACAGGCTCTGGGGCCAACGTCCTGACTTTC. As protein: CATRPTTGSGANVLTF.

This clonotype showed up just a few times. CDR3 nucleotide sequence: TGTGCCAGCAGACTTGAAGCGGGGGCTACCCCCAATGAGCAGTTCTTC. Its translation: CASRLEAGATPNEQFF. This chain links TRBV3-1 with TRBJ2-1; TRBD2 matches at 8 bases. The CDR3 runs to 16 residues. After removal of 6 bases from V and 6 bases from J, the junction contained 13 bases not matched to a gene. Germline V gene lookup returns CDR1 LGHDT and CDR2 YNNKEL (reference sequence).

The chain employs TRBV5-1 and TRBJ1-6, with 10 bases fitting TRBD1. The CDR3 runs 16 residues. V lost 7 bases and J lost 7; bases outside the gene matches: 11. Germline assignment: CDR1 SGHRS and CDR2 YFSETQ. CDR3 DNA sequence: TGCGCCAGCCAGAACAAACCGGGACAGGGGAATTCACCCCTCCACTTT. Its translation is CASQNKPGQGNSPLHF.

This clonotype was detected many times. This chain joins TRBV11-2 and TRBJ1-3; 7 bases agree with TRBD1. CDR1 and CDR2 (germline): SGHAT, FQNNGV. After removal of 5 bases from V and 0 bases from J, the junction contained 7 bases not matched to a gene. The CDR3 is 16 residues long. The CDR3 coding sequence is TGTGCCAGCAGCACTTGGACAGGTGGCTCTGGAAACACCATATATTTT. As protein: CASSTWTGGSGNTIYF.

This clonotype was detected a few times. The chain carries TRBV6-2 or TRBV6-3 and TRBJ2-1; no firm D call. Germline CDR1 is MNHEY and CDR2 is SVGEGT. Trimming removed 0 bases at V and 3 bases at J, with 6 bases between. This CDR3 region has 14 residues. CDR3 sequence reads: CASSYSINYNEQFF. Here the CDR3 DNA reads TGTGCCAGCAGTTACTCGATAAACTACAATGAGCAGTTCTTC.

This rearrangement joins TRBV5-5 to TRBJ1-1; weak D call: TRBD1 (6 bases). The length of the CDR3 is 14 residues. Germline loops: CDR1 SGHKS, CDR2 YYEKEE (reference sequence). Trimming stripped 4 bases from V and 6 bases from J, with 16 bases between. This chain's CDR3 is CASSAAGVIAEAFF. The CDR3 nucleotides read TGTGCCAGCAGCGCGGCAGGGGTGATCGCTGAAGCTTTCTTT.

This clonotype occurred many times. The chain uses TRBV12-5 and TRBJ2-1, with a possible D match to TRBD1 (6 bases). The germline gives CDR1 LGHNT, CDR2 FRNRAP. CDR3 length: 21 amino acids. The V end lost 2 bases, the J end lost 0 bases, and 26 bases lay between the germline ends. The CDR3 sequence is CASGLTAQRNTGSSSYNEQFF. DNA of the CDR3: TGTGCTAGTGGTTTGACCGCCCAGAGGAATACAGGGTCCAGCTCCTACAATGAGCAGTTCTTC.

The chain links TRBV29-1 to TRBJ2-3; D not resolved. With 5 bases removed from V and 4 bases from J, the gap between germline ends came to 10 bases. Germline-derived CDR1 and CDR2 are SQVTM and ANQGSEA. This CDR3 contains 12 residues. The CDR3 sequence: CSVLVASDTQYF. The CDR3 nucleotides read TGCAGCGTTCTTGTCGCCTCAGATACGCAGTATTTT.

This clonotype came up a few times. This rearrangement joins TRBV2 to TRBJ2-7; D is unresolved. Between the trimmed V and J ends, which lost 3 bases and 2 bases, there was a span of 14 bases. Germline-derived CDR1 and CDR2 are SNHLY and FYNNEI. This CDR3 has 15 residues. CDR3 region: CASSDDILYTYEQYF. As DNA, the CDR3 is TGTGCCAGCAGTGATGACATCCTATACACCTACGAGCAGTACTTC.

This clonotype has only a few counts. This chain uses TRBV12-3 or TRBV12-4 with TRBJ2-5, with 11 bases matching TRBD2. The CDR3 extends over 20 amino acids. V lost 0 bases, J lost 1 base, and 13 bases stayed unmatched. The CDR3 DNA reads as TGTGCCAGCAGTTTAGCGCTAAGGGGGCTAGCGGGAGGCGCCCAAGAGACCCAGTACTTC. Protein product: CASSLALRGLAGGAQETQYF.

This clonotype was seen at least ten times. This sequence joins TRBV18 and TRBJ1-4; D possibly corresponds to TRBD1 (5 bases). The CDR3 runs to 16 residues. In germline, CDR1 is KGHSH, CDR2 LQKENI. Trimming stripped 3 bases from V and 3 bases from J, with 14 bases between. This chain's CDR3 is CASSPISRAANEKLFF. The CDR3 region has the DNA TGTGCCAGCTCACCCATCTCCAGGGCGGCTAATGAAAAACTGTTTTTT.

This clonotype has a count of ten or more. CDR3 loop: CASSYSTSIYGYTF. CDR3 coding DNA: TGTGCCAGCAGTTACTCGACCAGTATCTATGGCTACACCTTC. The chain joins TRBV6-5 to TRBJ1-2; D gene unclear. Germline values: CDR1 MNHEY, CDR2 SVGAGI. The CDR3 loop spans 14 amino acids. With 0 bases removed from V and 4 bases from J, the gap between germline ends came to 9 bases.